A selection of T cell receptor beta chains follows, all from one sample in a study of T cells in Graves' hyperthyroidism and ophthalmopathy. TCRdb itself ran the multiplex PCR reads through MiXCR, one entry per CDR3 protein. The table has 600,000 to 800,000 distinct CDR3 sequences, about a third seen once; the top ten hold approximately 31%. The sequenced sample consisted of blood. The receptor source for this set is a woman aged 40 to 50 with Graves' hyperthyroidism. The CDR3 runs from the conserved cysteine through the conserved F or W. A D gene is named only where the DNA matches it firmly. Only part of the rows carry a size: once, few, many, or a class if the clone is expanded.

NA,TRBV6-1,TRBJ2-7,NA,TGTGCCAGCAGACCCGTAGACTCGGTATCCTACGAGCAGTACTTC,CASRPVDSVSYEQYF
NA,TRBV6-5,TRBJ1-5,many,TGTGCCAGCAGTTACTCCTTCGTGACGCCCCAGCATTTT,CASSYSFVTPQHF
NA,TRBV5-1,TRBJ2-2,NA,TGTGCCAGCACAAATGACGGGTACACCGGGGAGCTGTTTTTT,CASTNDGYTGELFF
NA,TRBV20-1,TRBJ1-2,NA,TGCAGTGCTAGAGATCCTAGTCTCTATGGCTACACCTTC,CSARDPSLYGYTF
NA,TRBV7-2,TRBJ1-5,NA,TGTGCCAGCAGCGCCTATACCGGGGACAATCAGCCCCAGCATTTT,CASSAYTGDNQPQHF
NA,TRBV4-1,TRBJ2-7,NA,TGCGCCAGCAGCCAAGACTTGGGGACTCCCTACGAGCAGTACTTC,CASSQDLGTPYEQYF
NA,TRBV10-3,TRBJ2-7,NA,TGTGCCACCGGGGAGTCAAGTGGACCCTACGAGCAGTACTTC,CATGESSGPYEQYF
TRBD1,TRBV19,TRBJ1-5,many,TGTGCCAGTAGTAATGTACAGGGGGCGGGACAGCCCCAGCATTTT,CASSNVQGAGQPQHF
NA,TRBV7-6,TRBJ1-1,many,TGTGCCAGCAGCTTAGAGAGTCGGACAGTCACTGAAGCTTTCTTT,CASSLESRTVTEAFF
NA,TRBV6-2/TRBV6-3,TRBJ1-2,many,TGTGCCAGCATGGATGGAGGAGTTTATGGCTACACCTTC,CASMDGGVYGYTF
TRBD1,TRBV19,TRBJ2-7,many,TGTGCCAGTAAACAGAGGACAGGGGGCCCGAACGAGCAGTACTTC,CASKQRTGGPNEQYF
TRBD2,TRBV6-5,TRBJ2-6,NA,TGTGCCAGCAGTTACCGATTATCCGGGACTAGCGGTGGGGCCAACGTCCTGACTTTC,CASSYRLSGTSGGANVLTF
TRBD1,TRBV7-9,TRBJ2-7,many,TGTGCCAGCAGCAAGACAGGGGGTCCCTACGAGCAGTACTTC,CASSKTGGPYEQYF
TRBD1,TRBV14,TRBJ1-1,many,TGTGCCAGCAGCCAAAGGGGGCGAAACACTGAAGCTTTCTTT,CASSQRGRNTEAFF
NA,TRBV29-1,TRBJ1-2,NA,TGCAGCGTTTTAGACATCCTTCCACCCAACTATGGCTACACCTTC,CSVLDILPPNYGYTF
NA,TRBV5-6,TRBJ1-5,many,TGTGCCAGCAGCTTGGTGGCAGGGAATCAGCCCCAGCATTTT,CASSLVAGNQPQHF
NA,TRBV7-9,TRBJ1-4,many,TGTGCCAGCAGCTTGGGGAGTTATGATGAAAAACTGTTTTTT,CASSLGSYDEKLFF
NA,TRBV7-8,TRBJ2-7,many,TGTGCCAGCAGCTTACGGCAGGGTTTGGGCTACGAGCAGTACTTC,CASSLRQGLGYEQYF
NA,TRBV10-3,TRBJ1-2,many,TGTGCCATCAGTAGCCTAGGGGATGACTACACCTTC,CAISSLGDDYTF
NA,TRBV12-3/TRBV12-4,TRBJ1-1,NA,TGTACCAGCAGCCTGGGGGACACTGAAGCTTTCTTT,CTSSLGDTEAFF
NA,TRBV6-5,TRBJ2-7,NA,TGTGCCAGCAGTTACCGTAAAAGTAAACAGATTACATTCTACGAGCAGTACTTC,CASSYRKSKQITFYEQYF
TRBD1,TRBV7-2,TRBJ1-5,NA,TGTGCCAGCAGTCGACAGGGTTTTCAGCCCCAGCATTTT,CASSRQGFQPQHF
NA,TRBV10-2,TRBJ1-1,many,TGCGCCAGCAGTGAGTCGGTATTGAACACTGAAGCTTTCTTT,CASSESVLNTEAFF
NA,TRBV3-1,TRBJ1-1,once,TGTGCCAGCAGCCATACAAGCGGGTACACTGAAGCTTTCTTT,CASSHTSGYTEAFF
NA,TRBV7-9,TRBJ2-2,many,TGTGCCAGCAGCCACCCACAGGGCACCGGGGAGCTGTTTTTT,CASSHPQGTGELFF
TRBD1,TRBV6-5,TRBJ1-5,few,TGTGCCAGCACCTGGGACAGATACAATCAGCCCCAGCATTTT,CASTWDRYNQPQHF